This T cell receptor (beta chain) was identified in a study of T cell responses to AZD1222 COVID-19 vaccine. Germline V gene lookup returns CDR1 SGHVS and CDR2 FNYEAQ. Germline trimming cut 4 bases from V and 1 base from J; bases unmatched to any gene: 5. This CDR3 has 15 residues. This table comes from immunoSEQ multiplex PCR, and its TCRdb copy is limited to in-frame clones, with some not included. Of 99,000 or so clones listed, roughly 87% are singletons. The chain links TRBV7-6 to TRBJ2-5, with 8 bases matching TRBD2. This receptor was taken from an adult in good health. The sequenced sample was peripheral blood, obtained on day 0 of AZD1222 vaccination. The CDR3 nucleotides are TGTGCCAGCAGCTGGCAGCGGGGGCCCCAAGAGACCCAGTACTTC. Translated, it gives CASSWQRGPQETQYF.